Listed here are 8 T cell receptor beta chains from one sample, sequenced in a study of T cells in Graves' hyperthyroidism and ophthalmopathy. RNA transcripts provided the source from which TCR beta CDR3 regions were amplified. HTBI primers drove first-round RT-PCR of the TCR CDR3. TCRdb processed the multiplex PCR reads anew with MiXCR; each CDR3 protein has one entry. The data show roughly 380,000 distinct CDR3 sequences, roughly 14% seen once. The specimen sequenced was blood. These receptors all stem from a man younger than 45 with Graves' hyperthyroidism that later progressed to Graves' ophthalmopathy.

This clonotype was counted many times. The chain employs TRBV28 and TRBJ1-6; the match to TRBD1 covers 7 bases. Germline CDR1 MDHEN, CDR2 SYDVKM. This CDR3 contains 18 residues. The V gene end was trimmed by 5 bases and the J gene end by 2 bases; junction bases not matched to a gene: 12. The CDR3 nucleotides read TGTGCCAGCAGTGTTGACAGGTTCAGGGGGACCTATAATTCACCCCTCCACTTT. Protein product: CASSVDRFRGTYNSPLHF.

This clonotype was recorded many times. The chain carries TRBV20-1 and TRBJ1-5; D unclear. V was cut by 0 bases and J by 8 bases, with 17 bases left in between. CDR1 and CDR2 from the germline V gene are DFQATT and SNEGSKA (reference sequence). The CDR3 length is 15 residues. As DNA, the CDR3 is TGCAGTGCTAGAGATATGAGACACTTGTCGGAGCCCCAGCATTTT. Translation gives CSARDMRHLSEPQHF.

This rearrangement joins TRBV5-8 to TRBJ2-1, with D possibly TRBD1 on 6 matching bases. The CDR3 spans 17 residues. The germline gives CDR1 SGHTS, CDR2 YDEGEE. The germline V and J ends were trimmed by 0 bases and 0 bases, with 13 bases remaining between them. CDR3 nucleotide sequence: TGTGCCAGCAGCTTGGAACCGGGACAAAGCTCCTACAATGAGCAGTTCTTC. Its translation: CASSLEPGQSSYNEQFF.

In its sample, this clonotype was seen many times. The V call is TRBV28, the J call TRBJ1-1; no reliable D call. Trimming took 7 bases from V and 8 from J, leaving 17 bases between them. Germline CDR1 reads MDHEN; CDR2 reads SYDVKM. The CDR3 has 13 residues. CDR3 amino acids: CASTLVIQTEAFF. DNA for the CDR3: TGTGCCAGCACCCTCGTGATCCAGACCGAAGCTTTCTTT.

This clonotype was observed a handful of times. The chain has TRBV7-8 and TRBJ2-5; no clear D gene. Per germline, CDR1 SGHVS and CDR2 FQNEAQ. The CDR3 consists of 12 residues. V was trimmed by 4 bases and J by 2 bases, leaving 5 bases between them. The CDR3 DNA is TGTGCCAGCAGCTCAGCTCAAGAGACCCAGTACTTC. It yields the protein CASSSAQETQYF.

This clonotype was recorded many times. V usage is TRBV7-2 and J usage is TRBJ1-2; no firm D call. This CDR3 has 14 amino acids. The V end lost 1 base, the J end lost 7 bases, and 13 bases lay between the germline ends. Germline-derived CDR1 and CDR2 are SGHTA and FQGNSA. The CDR3 spells CASSLDGGLGGYTF. DNA of the CDR3: TGTGCCAGCAGCTTAGATGGAGGGCTTGGTGGCTACACCTTC.

This clonotype occurred a few times. This sequence joins TRBV6-4 and TRBJ2-7, with 7 bases aligning to TRBD2. The V segment lost 5 bases and the J segment 4 bases; nucleotides outside the gene matches: 5. This CDR3 has 13 amino acids. Germline-derived CDR1 and CDR2 are MRHNA and SNTAGT. The CDR3 DNA sequence: TGTGCCAGCAGTTCGACTAGCATATACGAGCAGTACTTC. This sequence encodes CASSSTSIYEQYF.

At least ten counts were recorded for this clonotype. The chain employs TRBV7-2 and TRBJ2-7; TRBD2 is a possible D gene (5 bases). The CDR3 spans 14 residues. CDR1 is SGHTA, CDR2 FQGNSA, per germline. Trimming removed 4 bases from V and 0 bases from J, with 10 bases in between. The CDR3 sequence is CASSSEGSSYEQYF. CDR3 nucleotides: TGTGCCAGCAGCTCCGAGGGCAGCTCCTACGAGCAGTACTTC.